A single sample is the source of the 12 T cell receptor beta chains below, sequenced in a study of T-cell memory formation after mild COVID-19. In TCRdb, the 5' RACE reads were re-called with MiXCR into one record per CDR3 protein. The data contain approximately 89,000 distinct CDR3 sequences, around 27% of them singletons. The specimen sequenced was PBMCs or a T cell subset sorted from them (not recorded which). The receptors here all came from a man between 18 and 35 years old who had mild COVID-19 (a few samples of this study predate the infection). Cell type and time point are not known.

This clonotype has more than one count but fewer than ten. This chain uses TRBV5-5 with TRBJ2-5; TRBD1 or TRBD2 may be the D gene (6 bases each). Germline loops: CDR1 SGHKS, CDR2 YYEKEE (reference sequence). V dropped 5 bases and J dropped 4 bases, with 21 bases sitting between them. CDR3 length: 16 amino acids. The CDR3 sequence: CASRGVIGGGGETQYF. Written as DNA, the CDR3 is TGTGCCAGCAGGGGAGTAATAGGAGGGGGAGGAGAGACCCAGTACTTC.

V and J are TRBV27 and TRBJ1-2, with 11 bases matching TRBD1. The length of the CDR3 is 17 residues. Trimming at V came to 5 bases and at J to 8 bases, leaving 16 bases not matched to a gene. CDR1 is MNHEY and CDR2 is SMNVEV in the germline V gene (reference sequence). The CDR3, as DNA: TGTGCCAGCAGTCCCTTCGAGGGGACAGGGGGGCTGGACGGCTACACCTTC. Protein product: CASSPFEGTGGLDGYTF.

The rearrangement uses TRBV6-1 and TRBJ1-5, with D uncertain. With 0 bases removed from V and 1 base from J, the gap between germline ends came to 7 bases. There are 15 residues in the CDR3. CDR1 and CDR2 from the germline V gene are MNHNS and SASEGT. The CDR3, as DNA: TGTGCCAGCAGTGAAGCGCGAGTGAGCAATCAGCCCCAGCATTTT. Protein product: CASSEARVSNQPQHF.

The chain has TRBV12-3 or TRBV12-4 and TRBJ1-5; maybe TRBD1 (5 bases). This CDR3 comprises 15 residues. Between the trimmed V and J ends, which lost 4 bases and 1 base, there was a span of 11 bases. The CDR3 nucleotides read TGTGCCAGCAGTTACGACAGCTTAAGCAATCAGCCCCAGCATTTT. This gives the protein CASSYDSLSNQPQHF.

The CDR3 here is CASSPTVGQPQHF. Written as DNA, the CDR3 is TGTGCCAGCAGTCCCACAGTGGGTCAGCCCCAGCATTTT. The rearrangement joins TRBV7-9 to TRBJ1-5, with D unresolved. V was trimmed by 6 bases and J by 6 bases, leaving 12 bases between them. This CDR3 is built from 13 residues. CDR1 SEHNR and CDR2 FQNEAQ come from the germline V gene (reference sequence).

This clonotype was picked up a small number of times. The chain couples TRBV9 to TRBJ2-1, with 7 bases identical to TRBD1. From germline, CDR1 is SGDLS and CDR2 YYNGEE. The CDR3 extends over 13 amino acids. V lost 2 bases and J lost 6; bases outside the gene matches: 2. This CDR3 reads CASSVNRGNEQFF. For the CDR3, the DNA is TGTGCCAGCAGCGTTAACAGGGGCAATGAGCAGTTCTTC.

The chain recombines TRBV2 with TRBJ2-7; D perhaps matches TRBD2 (7 bases). Germline assignment: CDR1 SNHLY and CDR2 FYNNEI. V lost 10 bases, J lost 1 base, and 11 bases lay in between. There are 12 residues in the CDR3. The CDR3 nucleotides are TGTGCCACCGGGGGGCCGTCCTACGAGCAGTACGTC. Its protein product is CATGGPSYEQYV.

In DNA, the CDR3 is TGCGCCAGCAGCCAAGATTGGCAGGATGGACAAGAGACCCAGTACTTC. Translation gives CASSQDWQDGQETQYF. J is TRBJ2-5 and V is TRBV4-3; D remains unclear. The CDR3 sequence is 16 residues long. The V gene's germline CDR1 is LGHNA and CDR2 YSLEER. V shed 0 bases and J shed 2 bases, with 13 bases lying between them.

This clonotype appeared a few times. This sequence joins TRBV19 and TRBJ2-7; 7 positions match TRBD1. Germline values: CDR1 LNHDA, CDR2 SQIVND (reference sequence). CDR3 size: 12 residues. V dropped 8 bases and J dropped 3; count of bases not matched to a gene: 4. The CDR3 reads CASQGQDYEQYF. The CDR3 coding sequence is TGTGCCAGTCAAGGACAGGACTACGAGCAGTACTTC.

The rearrangement uses TRBV7-9 and TRBJ1-3, with 9 bases that match TRBD1. The CDR3 is 16 residues long. Per the germline V gene, CDR1 is SEHNR and CDR2 is FQNEAQ (reference sequence). The J segment lost 1 base and the V segment lost 6 bases, leaving 7 bases of the junction unmatched. The CDR3 coding sequence is TGTGCCAGCAGGCCAAAGACAGGGGGATCTGGAAACACCATATATTTT. This gives the protein CASRPKTGGSGNTIYF.

This clonotype appeared once. The CDR3 loop is CASSQEWATYEQYF. In DNA, the CDR3 is TGCGCCAGCAGCCAAGAATGGGCGACCTACGAGCAGTACTTC. This rearrangement joins TRBV4-3 to TRBJ2-7; D call uncertain. CDR3 length equals 14 residues. Trimming stripped 0 bases from V and 2 bases from J, with 8 bases between. CDR1 LGHNA and CDR2 YSLEER come from the germline V gene.

This clonotype was seen repeatedly, ten times or more. V is TRBV29-1 and J is TRBJ2-5, with a weak D call TRBD2 (6 bases). V was pared by 7 bases and J by 1 base, with 10 bases between. Germline V lookup: CDR1 SQVTM, CDR2 ANQGSEA. This CDR3 spans 12 amino acids. The CDR3 loop reads CSGGGTQETQYF. Here the CDR3 DNA reads TGCAGCGGTGGGGGGACCCAAGAGACCCAGTACTTC. The variable domain in full, completed from reference TRBV29-1 and TRBJ2-5, reads SAVISQKPSRDICQRGTSLTIQCQVDSQVTMMFWYRQQPGQSLTLIATANQGSEATYESGFVIDKFPISRPNLTFSTLTVSNMSPEDSSIYLCSGGGTQETQYFGPGTRLLVL.